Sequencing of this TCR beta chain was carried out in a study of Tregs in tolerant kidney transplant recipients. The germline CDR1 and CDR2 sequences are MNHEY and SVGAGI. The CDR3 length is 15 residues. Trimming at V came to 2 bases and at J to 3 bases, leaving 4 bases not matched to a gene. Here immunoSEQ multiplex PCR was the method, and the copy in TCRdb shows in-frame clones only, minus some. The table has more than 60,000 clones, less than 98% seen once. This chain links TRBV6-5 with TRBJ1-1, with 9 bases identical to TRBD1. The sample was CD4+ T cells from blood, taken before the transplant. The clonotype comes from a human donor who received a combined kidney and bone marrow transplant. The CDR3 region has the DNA TGTGCCAGCAGTTACCTGACAGGGGGGTACACTGAAGCTTTCTTT. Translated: CASSYLTGGYTEAFF.